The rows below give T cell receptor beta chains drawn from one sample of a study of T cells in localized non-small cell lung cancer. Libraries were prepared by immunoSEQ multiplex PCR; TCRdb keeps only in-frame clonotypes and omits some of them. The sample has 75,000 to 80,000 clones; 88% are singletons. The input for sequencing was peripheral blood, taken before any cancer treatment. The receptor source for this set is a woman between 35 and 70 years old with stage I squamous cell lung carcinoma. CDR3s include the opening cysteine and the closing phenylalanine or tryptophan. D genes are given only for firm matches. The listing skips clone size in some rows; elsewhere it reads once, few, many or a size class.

TGTGCCAGCAGCTTAGCCGGGGCCAACGTCCTGACTTTC CASSLAGANVLTF - TRBJ2-6 - TRBV11-2
TGTGCCAGCAGTGAACAGGGAATAACAAATCAGCCCCAGCATTTT CASSEQGITNQPQHF - TRBJ1-5 - TRBV2
TGTGCCAGCAGCTTCAGGCGGTACACAGATACGCAGTATTTT CASSFRRYTDTQYF - TRBJ2-3 - TRBV11-2
TGTGCCAGCTCACCACAGGAAGGGGGCGACTATGGCTACACCTTC CASSPQEGGDYGYTF TRBD1 TRBJ1-2 - TRBV18
TGTGCCGTACGAACCGGACAGGGGCAGAACACTGAAGCTTTCTTT CAVRTGQGQNTEAFF TRBD1 TRBJ1-1 - TRBV10-3
TGTGCCAGCAGCCCATGGGGACAGGGGAGGAGAGGCACTGAAGCTTTCTTT CASSPWGQGRRGTEAFF TRBD1 TRBJ1-1 - TRBV2
TGTGCCAGCAGCCCAGGGGCCAGTATGGGAAACACCATATATTTT CASSPGASMGNTIYF - TRBJ1-3 - TRBV7-9
TGTGCCAGCAGCGTAGTCGGGGGCTCTGGAAACACCATATATTTT CASSVVGGSGNTIYF - TRBJ1-3 - TRBV9
TGTGCCACAGCACCATGGACTGACTATGGCTACACCTTC CATAPWTDYGYTF - TRBJ1-2 - TRBV6-5
TGTGCCAGCAGCTTAGCGGCAGGGATGAATGAAAAACTGTTTTTT CASSLAAGMNEKLFF - TRBJ1-4 - TRBV7-9
TGTGCCAGCTCACCGGCTCAGAACACTGAAGCTTTCTTT CASSPAQNTEAFF - TRBJ1-1 - TRBV18
TGTGCCAGCAGCTTGTGGGGGACTGCAAGGAGGGAAAAACTGTTTTTT CASSLWGTARREKLFF - TRBJ1-4 - TRBV5-6
TGTGCCAGTACCCCAGGACAGGGGGCTTATGGCTACACCTTC CASTPGQGAYGYTF TRBD1 TRBJ1-2 - TRBV19
TGCAGCGTTGGGACAGGGGTCCCTGAAGCTTTCTTT CSVGTGVPEAFF TRBD1 TRBJ1-1 - TRBV29-1
TGCGCCAGCAGGAACGGCCCTCTTTGGGGCTACACCTTC CASRNGPLWGYTF - TRBJ1-2 - TRBV5-1
TGTGCCTGGAGTGTACGACCTCGCTCCTACGAGCAGTACTTC CAWSVRPRSYEQYF - TRBJ2-7 - TRBV30
TGTGCCAGCAGTGTTGCTCTGAACACTGAAGCTTTCTTT CASSVALNTEAFF - TRBJ1-1 - TRBV2
TGCGCCAGCAGCTTGTCCGGGACAACTCGGAGCACCTTC CASSLSGTTRSTF - TRBJ1-2 - TRBV5-1
TGTGCCAGCACTACTCGGACAGGGCTTGGCTACACCTTC CASTTRTGLGYTF TRBD1 TRBJ1-2 - TRBV27
TGTGCCAGCTCACCAGGGGTTTCAGGCACTGAAGCTTTCTTT CASSPGVSGTEAFF - TRBJ1-1 - TRBV18
TGCGCCAGCAGCCAAGATTGGAGGTCTAGCACAGATACGCAGTATTTT CASSQDWRSSTDTQYF - TRBJ2-3 once TRBV4-1
TGTGCCAGCAGTTTCGGAGCGGGCACCGGGGAGCTGTTTTTT CASSFGAGTGELFF - TRBJ2-2 once TRBV6-5
TGTGCCAGCAGCGTTTTAGCGGGGGAGGTGACAGATACGCAGTATTTT CASSVLAGEVTDTQYF TRBD2 TRBJ2-3 - TRBV9
TGCGCCAGCAGCCCCGGCACCACAGATACGCAGTATTTT CASSPGTTDTQYF - TRBJ2-3 - TRBV4-1
TGTGCCAGCAGTGTTGATGGAGGCCGCTACTATGGCTACACCTTC CASSVDGGRYYGYTF - TRBJ1-2 - TRBV6-1
TGTGCCAGCAGTTCAGATTTACAGGGGGCCGGTGGCTACACCTTC CASSSDLQGAGGYTF TRBD1 TRBJ1-2 - TRBV6-6
TGCGCCAGCAGCCCACTTAGGACACGGGGGGCCGAAGCTTTCTTT CASSPLRTRGAEAFF - TRBJ1-1 - TRBV5-1
TGTGCCAGCAGTCCAGACACAGGGCCCTATGGCTACACCTTC CASSPDTGPYGYTF - TRBJ1-2 - TRBV6-5
TGTGCCAGCAGCTTAGCCGGGACTAAGGAAGCTTTCTTT CASSLAGTKEAFF - TRBJ1-1 - TRBV7-9
TGTGCCACCAGCAGCTACAGGGGGTACGAGCAGTACTTC CATSSYRGYEQYF TRBD1 TRBJ2-7 once TRBV15
TGTGCCAGCAGCCCTAGTGGGTACGAGCAGTACTTC CASSPSGYEQYF - TRBJ2-7 - TRBV11-1
TGTGCCAGCAGCTTAGGACTCCCAGGGAATGAGCAGTTCTTC CASSLGLPGNEQFF - TRBJ2-1 - TRBV7-2
TGTGCCAGCAGCTTATATCTAGGACCCTACGAGCAGTACTTC CASSLYLGPYEQYF - TRBJ2-7 - TRBV7-2
TGTGCCTGGAGAGACTGGCGACGATGGAACTCCTACGAGCAGTACTTC CAWRDWRRWNSYEQYF - TRBJ2-7 once TRBV30
TGTGCCAGCAGCCCAGACAGGGGATGGACGAACACTGAAGCTTTCTTT CASSPDRGWTNTEAFF TRBD1 TRBJ1-1 - TRBV9
TGTGCCATCAGTGGGGACAGGGGGCGCGATGGCTACACCTTC CAISGDRGRDGYTF TRBD1 TRBJ1-2 - TRBV10-3
TGTGCCAGCAGAGCAGTTAGCGGGGGGCACTACAATGAGCAGTTCTTC CASRAVSGGHYNEQFF TRBD2 TRBJ2-1 - TRBV2
TGTGCCAGCAGCTTAGGGACAGGGGGTTCGAATGAAAAACTGTTTTTT CASSLGTGGSNEKLFF TRBD1 TRBJ1-4 few TRBV7-9
TGTGCCAGCAGTTACTCCGCAGGGGGCTATGGCTACACCTTC CASSYSAGGYGYTF TRBD1 TRBJ1-2 - TRBV6-5
TGTGCCAGCAGCCAAGTTGGGGGGGGCTCCTACAATGAGCAGTTCTTC CASSQVGGGSYNEQFF TRBD2 TRBJ2-1 once TRBV4-2
TGTGCCAGCAGCGTCCAAGACGGTGGAAGTGGCTACACCTTC CASSVQDGGSGYTF - TRBJ1-2 - TRBV9
TGTGCCAGCAGCCAAGATGGGCAGGGGTACGAGCAGTACTTC CASSQDGQGYEQYF - TRBJ2-7 - TRBV14
TGCGCCAGCAGCCTTAACGGGGGGGCCTTTCCAGATACGCAGTATTTT CASSLNGGAFPDTQYF TRBD2 TRBJ2-3 - TRBV5-1
TGTGCCAGCAGTTACTCGGAGGGCAAGCAGTTCTTC CASSYSEGKQFF - TRBJ2-1 - TRBV6-5
TGTGCCAGCAGTTTCCTCGACAGGGGCCCCGGGGGCAATGAGCAGTTCTTC CASSFLDRGPGGNEQFF TRBD1 TRBJ2-1 - TRBV27
TGCAGTGCTAGGGGACCAGGGACCCAGTACTTC CSARGPGTQYF - TRBJ2-5 - TRBV20-1
TGTGCCATCAGTGAGTCATCGTACAATGAGCAGTTCTTC CAISESSYNEQFF - TRBJ2-1 - TRBV10-3
TGTGCCAGTAAACCGCAGAATAATCAGCCCCAGCATTTT CASKPQNNQPQHF - TRBJ1-5 - TRBV19
TGTGCCAGTAGTGAGCGGGGGATGGCAGATACGCAGTATTTT CASSERGMADTQYF TRBD2 TRBJ2-3 - TRBV19
TGTGCCAGTAGTGCCTCTCACAGGGGGAATTCACCCCTCCACTTT CASSASHRGNSPLHF TRBD1 TRBJ1-6 - TRBV19
TGTGCCAGCAGTTTAAGGACAGGATATTGGTATGAGCAGTTCTTC CASSLRTGYWYEQFF TRBD1 TRBJ2-1 - TRBV27
TGCGCCAGCAGCTTGTCCTCAGGGCGTCTCTCCTACGAGCAGTACTTC CASSLSSGRLSYEQYF - TRBJ2-7 - TRBV5-1
TGCGCCAGCAGCCCCCAGACAGGAAGGGCGTCGGGCTACACCTTC CASSPQTGRASGYTF - TRBJ1-2 few TRBV4-1
TGTGCCAGCAGCAGGGACCCAACCGACGAGCAGTACTTC CASSRDPTDEQYF - TRBJ2-7 - TRBV6-5
TGTGCCAGCAGGGACAGGGGCCGAGGGGTTCTTGAGCAGTTCTTC CASRDRGRGVLEQFF TRBD1 TRBJ2-1 - TRBV2
TGCGCCAGCAGCTTGGGGCAGCGATCCTACAATGAGCAGTTCTTC CASSLGQRSYNEQFF - TRBJ2-1 - TRBV5-1
TGCGCCAGCAGCCCCAGGGGGTACGAGCAGTACTTC CASSPRGYEQYF TRBD1 TRBJ2-7 - TRBV5-1
TGTGCCACCAGCAGAGATGGGCAGGGGTACCGCAATGAGCAGTTCTTC CATSRDGQGYRNEQFF - TRBJ2-1 - TRBV15